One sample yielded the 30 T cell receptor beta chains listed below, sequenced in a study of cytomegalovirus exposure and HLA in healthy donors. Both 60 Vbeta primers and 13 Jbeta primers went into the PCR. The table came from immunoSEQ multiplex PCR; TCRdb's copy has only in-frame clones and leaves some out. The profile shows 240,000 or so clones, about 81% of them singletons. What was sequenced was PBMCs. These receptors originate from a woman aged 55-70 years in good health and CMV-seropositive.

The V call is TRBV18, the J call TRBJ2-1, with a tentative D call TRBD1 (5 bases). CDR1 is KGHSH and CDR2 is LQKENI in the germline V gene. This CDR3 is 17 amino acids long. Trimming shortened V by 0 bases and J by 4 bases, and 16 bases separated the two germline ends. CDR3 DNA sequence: TGTGCCAGCTCACCACCTAATAGATTAGGGGCTTACAATGAGCAGTTCTTC. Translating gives CASSPPNRLGAYNEQFF.

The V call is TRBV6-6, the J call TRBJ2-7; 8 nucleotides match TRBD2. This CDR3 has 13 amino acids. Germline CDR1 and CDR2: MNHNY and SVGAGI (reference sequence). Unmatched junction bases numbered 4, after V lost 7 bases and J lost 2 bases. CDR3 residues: CASTGGVTYEQYF. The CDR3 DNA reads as TGTGCCAGCACGGGGGGGGTTACCTACGAGCAGTACTTC.

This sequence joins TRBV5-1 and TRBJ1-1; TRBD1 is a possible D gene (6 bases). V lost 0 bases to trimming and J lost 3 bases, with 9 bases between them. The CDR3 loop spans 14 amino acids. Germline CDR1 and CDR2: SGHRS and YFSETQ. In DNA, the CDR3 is TGCGCCAGCAGCTTGGTTCCAGGGGACACTGAAGCTTTCTTT. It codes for CASSLVPGDTEAFF.

CDR3 region: CASSFDPGLAGVSYNEQFF. CDR3 in DNA: TGCGCCAGCAGCTTCGATCCGGGACTAGCGGGAGTTTCCTACAATGAGCAGTTCTTC. The V call is TRBV5-1, the J call TRBJ2-1; 14 bases map to TRBD2. Losses at the gene ends were 2 bases for V and 1 base for J; bases not matched to a gene: 8. Germline assignment: CDR1 SGHRS and CDR2 YFSETQ. This CDR3 has 19 residues.

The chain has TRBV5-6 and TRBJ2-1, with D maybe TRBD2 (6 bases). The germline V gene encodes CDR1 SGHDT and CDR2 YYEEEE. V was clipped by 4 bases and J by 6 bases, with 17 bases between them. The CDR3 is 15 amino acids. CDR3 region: CASSTLAGRANEQFF. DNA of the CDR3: TGTGCCAGCAGCACTCTGGCGGGAAGGGCCAATGAGCAGTTCTTC.

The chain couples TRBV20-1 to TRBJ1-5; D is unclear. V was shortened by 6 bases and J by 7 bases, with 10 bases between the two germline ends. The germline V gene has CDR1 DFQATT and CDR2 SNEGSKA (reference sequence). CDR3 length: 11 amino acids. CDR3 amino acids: CSALNGQPQHF. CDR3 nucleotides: TGCAGTGCCCTCAACGGGCAGCCCCAGCATTTT.

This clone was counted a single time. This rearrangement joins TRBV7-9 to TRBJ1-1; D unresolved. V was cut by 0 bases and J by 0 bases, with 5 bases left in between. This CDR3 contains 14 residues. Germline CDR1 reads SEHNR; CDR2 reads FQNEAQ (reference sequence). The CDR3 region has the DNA TGTGCCAGCAGCTTAGCTGGAGTGAACACTGAAGCTTTCTTT. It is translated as CASSLAGVNTEAFF.

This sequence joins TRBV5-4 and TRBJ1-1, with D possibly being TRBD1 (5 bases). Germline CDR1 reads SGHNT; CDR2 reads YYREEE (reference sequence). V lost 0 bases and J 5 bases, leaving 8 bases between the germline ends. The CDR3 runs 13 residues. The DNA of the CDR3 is TGTGCCAGCAGCTTGGCCGGACAAACTGAAGCTTTCTTT. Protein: CASSLAGQTEAFF.

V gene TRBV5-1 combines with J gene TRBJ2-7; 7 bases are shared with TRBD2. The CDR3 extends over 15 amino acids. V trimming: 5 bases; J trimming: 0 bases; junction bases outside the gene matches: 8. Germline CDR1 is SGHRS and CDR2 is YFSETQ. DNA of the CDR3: TGCGCCAGCAGACCCGGGGAGGGCTACTCCTACGAGCAGTACTTC. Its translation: CASRPGEGYSYEQYF. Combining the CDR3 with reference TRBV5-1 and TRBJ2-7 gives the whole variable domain KAGVTQTPRYLIKTRGQQVTLSCSPISGHRSVSWYQQTPGQGLQFLFEYFSETQRNKGNFPGRFSGRQFSNSRSEMNVSTLELGDSALYLCASRPGEGYSYEQYFGPGTRLTVT.

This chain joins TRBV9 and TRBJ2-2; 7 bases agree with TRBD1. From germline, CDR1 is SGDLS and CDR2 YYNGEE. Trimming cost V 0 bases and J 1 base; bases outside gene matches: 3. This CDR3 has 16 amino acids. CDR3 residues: CASSVDRGQNTGELFF. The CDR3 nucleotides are TGTGCCAGCAGCGTAGATAGGGGGCAGAACACCGGGGAGCTGTTTTTT.

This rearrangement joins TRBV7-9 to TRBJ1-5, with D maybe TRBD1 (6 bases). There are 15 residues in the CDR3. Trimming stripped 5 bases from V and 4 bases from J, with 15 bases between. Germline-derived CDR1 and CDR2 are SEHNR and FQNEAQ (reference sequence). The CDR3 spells CASSLKDRQNQPQHF. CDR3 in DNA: TGTGCCAGCAGCCTCAAGGACAGACAAAATCAGCCCCAGCATTTT. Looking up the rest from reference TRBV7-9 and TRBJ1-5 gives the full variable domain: DTGVSQNPRHKITKRGQNVTFRCDPISEHNRLYWYRQTLGQGPEFLTYFQNEAQLEKSRLLSDRFSAERPKGSFSTLEIQRTEQGDSAMYLCASSLKDRQNQPQHFGDGTRLSIL.

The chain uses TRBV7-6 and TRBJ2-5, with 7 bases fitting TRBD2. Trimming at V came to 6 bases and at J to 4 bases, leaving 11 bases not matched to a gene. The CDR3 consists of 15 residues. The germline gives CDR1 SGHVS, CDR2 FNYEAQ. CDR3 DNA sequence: TGTGCCAGCAGTTCCGCCCGGGGGGAGCGAGAGACCCAGTACTTC. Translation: CASSSARGERETQYF.

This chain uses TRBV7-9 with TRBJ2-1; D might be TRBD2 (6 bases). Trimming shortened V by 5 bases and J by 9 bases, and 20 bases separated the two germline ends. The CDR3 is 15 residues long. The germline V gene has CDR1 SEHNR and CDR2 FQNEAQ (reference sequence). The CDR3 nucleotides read TGTGCCAGCAGCCTCGCGGGGCCCGAGAAGGGTGAGCAGTTCTTC. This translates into CASSLAGPEKGEQFF.

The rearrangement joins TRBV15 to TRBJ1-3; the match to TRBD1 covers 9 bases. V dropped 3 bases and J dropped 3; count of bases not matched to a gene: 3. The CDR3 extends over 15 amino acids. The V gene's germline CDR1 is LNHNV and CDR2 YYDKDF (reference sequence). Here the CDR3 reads CATSRDRGFGNTIYF. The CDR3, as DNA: TGTGCCACCAGCAGGGACAGGGGATTTGGAAACACCATATATTTT.

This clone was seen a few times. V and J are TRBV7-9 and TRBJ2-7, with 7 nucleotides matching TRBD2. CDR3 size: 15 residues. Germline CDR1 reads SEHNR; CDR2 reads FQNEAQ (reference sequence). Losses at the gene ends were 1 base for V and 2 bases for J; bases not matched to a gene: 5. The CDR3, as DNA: TGTGCCAGCAGCTTAGGGGCGGGAGCTGCCTACGAGCAGTACTTC. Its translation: CASSLGAGAAYEQYF.

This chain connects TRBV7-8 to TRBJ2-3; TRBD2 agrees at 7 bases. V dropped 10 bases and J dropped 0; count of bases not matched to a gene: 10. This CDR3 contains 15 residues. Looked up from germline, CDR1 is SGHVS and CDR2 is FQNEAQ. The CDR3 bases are TGTGCCACCCAGTGGGAGGGACCTAGCACAGATACGCAGTATTTT. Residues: CATQWEGPSTDTQYF.

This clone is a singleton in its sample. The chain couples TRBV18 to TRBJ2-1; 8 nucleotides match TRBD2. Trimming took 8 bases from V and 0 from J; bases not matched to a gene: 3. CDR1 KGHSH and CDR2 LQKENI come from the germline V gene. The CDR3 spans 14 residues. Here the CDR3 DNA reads TGTGCCAGCCTTCGGGGGGGCTCCTACAATGAGCAGTTCTTC. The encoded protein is CASLRGGSYNEQFF.

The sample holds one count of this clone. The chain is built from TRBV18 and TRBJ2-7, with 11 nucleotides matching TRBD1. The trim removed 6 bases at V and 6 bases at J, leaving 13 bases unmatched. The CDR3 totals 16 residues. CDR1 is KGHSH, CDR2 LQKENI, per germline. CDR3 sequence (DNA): TGTGCCAGCTCCCCTAATTTTGGGACAGGGGGAACCGAGCAGTACTTC. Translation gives CASSPNFGTGGTEQYF.

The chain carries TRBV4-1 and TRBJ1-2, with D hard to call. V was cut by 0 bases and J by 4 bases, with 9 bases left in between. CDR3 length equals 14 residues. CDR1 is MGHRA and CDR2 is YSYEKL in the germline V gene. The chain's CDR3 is CASSQDLASYGYTF. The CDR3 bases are TGCGCCAGCAGCCAAGATCTGGCCAGCTATGGCTACACCTTC.

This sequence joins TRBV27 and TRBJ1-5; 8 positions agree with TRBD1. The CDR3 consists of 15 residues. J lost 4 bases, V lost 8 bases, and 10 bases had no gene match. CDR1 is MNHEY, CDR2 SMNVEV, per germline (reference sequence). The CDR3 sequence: CASDAGTGLNQPQHF. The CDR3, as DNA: TGTGCCAGCGACGCCGGGACAGGCTTAAATCAGCCCCAGCATTTT.

The CDR3 DNA reads as TGTGCCAGCAGCGAACAGGGGTCCACCGGGGAGCTGTTTTTT. Its protein product is CASSEQGSTGELFF. This chain uses TRBV9 with TRBJ2-2, with 7 positions matching TRBD1. This CDR3 comprises 14 residues. The germline V gene has CDR1 SGDLS and CDR2 YYNGEE. After removal of 3 bases from V and 4 bases from J, the junction contained 3 bases not matched to a gene.

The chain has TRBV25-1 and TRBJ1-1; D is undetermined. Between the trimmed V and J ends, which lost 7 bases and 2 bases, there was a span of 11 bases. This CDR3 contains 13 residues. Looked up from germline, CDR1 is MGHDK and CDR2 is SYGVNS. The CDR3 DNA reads TGTGCCAGCAAGGACGGAGGCAACACTGAAGCTTTCTTT. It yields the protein CASKDGGNTEAFF.

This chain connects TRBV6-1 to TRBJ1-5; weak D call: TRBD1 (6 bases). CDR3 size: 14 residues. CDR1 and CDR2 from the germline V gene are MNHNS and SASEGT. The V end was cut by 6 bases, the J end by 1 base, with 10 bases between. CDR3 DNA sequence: TGTGCCAGCAGGGGGGCTGGCAGCAATCAGCCCCAGCATTTT. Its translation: CASRGAGSNQPQHF.

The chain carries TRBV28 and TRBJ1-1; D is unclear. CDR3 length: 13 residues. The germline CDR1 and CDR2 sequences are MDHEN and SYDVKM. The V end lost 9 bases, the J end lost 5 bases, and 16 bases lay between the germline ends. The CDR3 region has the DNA TGTGCCAGTAGCCACGGGGATGGGACTGAAGCTTTCTTT. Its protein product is CASSHGDGTEAFF. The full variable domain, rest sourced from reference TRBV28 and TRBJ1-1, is DVKVTQSSRYLVKRTGEKVFLECVQDMDHENMFWYRQDPGLGLRLIYFSYDVKMKEKGDIPEGYSVSREKKERFSLILESASTNQTSMYLCASSHGDGTEAFFGQGTRLTVV.

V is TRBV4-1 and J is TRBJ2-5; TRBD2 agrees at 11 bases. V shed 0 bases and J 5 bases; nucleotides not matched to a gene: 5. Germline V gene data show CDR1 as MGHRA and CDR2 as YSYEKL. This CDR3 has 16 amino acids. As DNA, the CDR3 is TGCGCCAGCAGCCAAGATACCGTAGCGGGAGGGGAGACCCAGTACTTC. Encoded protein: CASSQDTVAGGETQYF.

DNA of the CDR3: TGTGCCAGCAGCTTCCCGACCGGGACAGAGTCCTCCTATGGCTACACCTTC. Its protein is CASSFPTGTESSYGYTF. V is TRBV7-9 and J is TRBJ1-2, with 7 bases matching TRBD1. This CDR3 spans 17 amino acids. In germline, CDR1 is SEHNR, CDR2 FQNEAQ (reference sequence). The J segment lost 4 bases and the V segment lost 3 bases, leaving 14 bases of the junction unmatched.

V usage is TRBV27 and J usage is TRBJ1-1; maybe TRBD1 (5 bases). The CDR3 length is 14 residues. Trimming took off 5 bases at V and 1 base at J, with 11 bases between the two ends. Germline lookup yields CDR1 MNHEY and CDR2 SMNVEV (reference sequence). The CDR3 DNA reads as TGTGCCAGCAGTGCCCAGACAGCGAACACTGAAGCTTTCTTT. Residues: CASSAQTANTEAFF.

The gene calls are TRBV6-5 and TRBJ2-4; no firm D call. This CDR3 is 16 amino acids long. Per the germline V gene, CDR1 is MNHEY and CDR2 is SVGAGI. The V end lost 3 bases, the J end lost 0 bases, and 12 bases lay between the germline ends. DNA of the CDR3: TGTGCCAGCAGTTATCTACCACGAGCAGCCAAAAACATTCAGTACTTC. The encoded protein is CASSYLPRAAKNIQYF.

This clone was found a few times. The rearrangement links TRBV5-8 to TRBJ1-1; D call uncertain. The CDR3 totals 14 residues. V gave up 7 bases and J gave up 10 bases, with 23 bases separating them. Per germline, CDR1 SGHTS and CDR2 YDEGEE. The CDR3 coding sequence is TGTGCCAGCTCCACGGGAGCCCACTCGTATGTAGCTTTCTTT. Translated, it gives CASSTGAHSYVAFF.

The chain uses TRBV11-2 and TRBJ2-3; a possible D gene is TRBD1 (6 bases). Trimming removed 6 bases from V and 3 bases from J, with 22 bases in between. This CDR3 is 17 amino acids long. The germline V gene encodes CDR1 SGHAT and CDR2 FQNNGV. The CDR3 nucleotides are TGTGCCAGCAGGTATCGAGCAGGGGCGGTGGGAACAGATACGCAGTATTTT. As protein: CASRYRAGAVGTDTQYF.